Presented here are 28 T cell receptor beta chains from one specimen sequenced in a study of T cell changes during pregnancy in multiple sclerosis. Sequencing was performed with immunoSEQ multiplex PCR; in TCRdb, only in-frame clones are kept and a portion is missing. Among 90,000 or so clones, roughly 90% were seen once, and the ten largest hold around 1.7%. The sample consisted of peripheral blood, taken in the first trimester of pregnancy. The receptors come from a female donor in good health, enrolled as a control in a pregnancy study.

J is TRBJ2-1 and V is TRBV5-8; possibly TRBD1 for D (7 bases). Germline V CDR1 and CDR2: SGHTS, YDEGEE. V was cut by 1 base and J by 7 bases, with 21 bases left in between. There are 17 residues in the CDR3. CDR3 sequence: CASSLKVWRDSRNEQFF. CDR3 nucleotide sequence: TGTGCCAGCAGCTTGAAGGTATGGCGGGACAGTCGGAATGAGCAGTTCTTC.

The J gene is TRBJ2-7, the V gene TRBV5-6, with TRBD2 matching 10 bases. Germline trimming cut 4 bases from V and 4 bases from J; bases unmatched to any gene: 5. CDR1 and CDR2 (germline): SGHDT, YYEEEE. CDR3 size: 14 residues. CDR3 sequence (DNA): TGTGCCAGCAGCATATGGGGACTAGCGTACGAGCAGTACTTC. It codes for CASSIWGLAYEQYF.

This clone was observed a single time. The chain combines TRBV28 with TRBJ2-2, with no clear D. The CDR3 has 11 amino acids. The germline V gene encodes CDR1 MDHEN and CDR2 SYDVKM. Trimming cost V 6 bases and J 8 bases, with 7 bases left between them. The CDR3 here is CASSPGGELFF. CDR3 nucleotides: TGTGCCAGCAGCCCCGGGGGGGAGCTGTTTTTT.

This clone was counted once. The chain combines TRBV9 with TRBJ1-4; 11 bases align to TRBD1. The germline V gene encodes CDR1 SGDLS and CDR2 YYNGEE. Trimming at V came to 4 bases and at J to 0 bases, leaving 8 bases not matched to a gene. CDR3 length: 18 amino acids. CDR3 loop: CASSSDRGLGATNEKLFF. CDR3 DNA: TGTGCCAGCAGCTCGGACAGGGGGCTGGGAGCAACTAATGAAAAACTGTTTTTT.

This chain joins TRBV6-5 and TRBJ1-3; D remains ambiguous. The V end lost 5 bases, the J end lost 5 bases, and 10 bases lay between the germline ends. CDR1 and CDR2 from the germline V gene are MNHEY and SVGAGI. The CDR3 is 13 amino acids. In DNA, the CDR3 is TGTGCCAGCAGTACAATTAATCGAAACACCATATATTTT. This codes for CASSTINRNTIYF.

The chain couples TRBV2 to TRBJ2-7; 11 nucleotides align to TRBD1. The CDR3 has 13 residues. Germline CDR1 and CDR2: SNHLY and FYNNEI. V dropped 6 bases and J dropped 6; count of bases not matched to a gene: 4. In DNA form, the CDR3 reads TGTGCCAGCAGGGCCGGGACAGGGGGCGAGCAGTACTTC. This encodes CASRAGTGGEQYF.

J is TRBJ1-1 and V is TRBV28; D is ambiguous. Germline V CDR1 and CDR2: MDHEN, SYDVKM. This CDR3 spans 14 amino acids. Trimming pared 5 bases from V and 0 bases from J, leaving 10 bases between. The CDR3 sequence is CASSRGGVNTEAFF. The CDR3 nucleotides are TGTGCCAGCAGTCGAGGTGGTGTGAACACTGAAGCTTTCTTT.

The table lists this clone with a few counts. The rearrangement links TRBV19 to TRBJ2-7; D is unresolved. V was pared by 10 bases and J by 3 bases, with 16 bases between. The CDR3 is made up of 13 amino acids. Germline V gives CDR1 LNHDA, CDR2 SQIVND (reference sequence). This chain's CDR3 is CATQSSGYYEQYF. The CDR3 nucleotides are TGTGCCACACAAAGTTCGGGTTACTACGAGCAGTACTTC.

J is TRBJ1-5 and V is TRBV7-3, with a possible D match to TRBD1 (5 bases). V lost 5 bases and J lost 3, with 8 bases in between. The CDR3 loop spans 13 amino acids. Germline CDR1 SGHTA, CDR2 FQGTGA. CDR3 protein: CASSGAPNQPQHF. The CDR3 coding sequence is TGTGCCAGCAGCGGGGCTCCCAATCAGCCCCAGCATTTT.

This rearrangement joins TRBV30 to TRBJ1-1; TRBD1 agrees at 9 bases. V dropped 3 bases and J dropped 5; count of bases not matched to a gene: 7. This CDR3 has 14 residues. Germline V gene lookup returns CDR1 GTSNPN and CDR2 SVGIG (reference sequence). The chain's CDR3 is CAWSHGTGKTEAFF. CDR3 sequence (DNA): TGTGCCTGGAGCCACGGGACAGGGAAAACTGAAGCTTTCTTT.

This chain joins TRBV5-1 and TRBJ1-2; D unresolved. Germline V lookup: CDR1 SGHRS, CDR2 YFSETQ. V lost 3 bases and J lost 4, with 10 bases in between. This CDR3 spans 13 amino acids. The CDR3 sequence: CASSSTVAYGYTF. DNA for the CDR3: TGCGCCAGCAGCTCAACAGTTGCCTATGGCTACACCTTC.

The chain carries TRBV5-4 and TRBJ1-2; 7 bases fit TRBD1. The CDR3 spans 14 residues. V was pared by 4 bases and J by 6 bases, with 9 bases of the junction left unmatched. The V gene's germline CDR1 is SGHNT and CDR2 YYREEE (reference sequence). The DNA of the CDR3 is TGTGCCAGCAGCCCCCTGGAGGGGGCGAATGGCTACACCTTC. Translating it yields CASSPLEGANGYTF.

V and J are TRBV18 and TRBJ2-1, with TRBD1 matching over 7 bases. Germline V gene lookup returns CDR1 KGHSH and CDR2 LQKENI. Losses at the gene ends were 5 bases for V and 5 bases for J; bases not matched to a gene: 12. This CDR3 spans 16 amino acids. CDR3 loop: CASSSRTGQANNEQFF. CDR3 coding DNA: TGTGCCAGCTCATCGAGGACCGGACAGGCAAACAATGAGCAGTTCTTC.

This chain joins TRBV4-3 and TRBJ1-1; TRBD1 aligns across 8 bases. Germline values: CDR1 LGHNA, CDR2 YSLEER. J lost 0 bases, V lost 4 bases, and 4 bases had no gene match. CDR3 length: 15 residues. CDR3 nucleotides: TGCGCCAGCAGCCCGGACAGGGCGCTGAACACTGAAGCTTTCTTT. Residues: CASSPDRALNTEAFF.

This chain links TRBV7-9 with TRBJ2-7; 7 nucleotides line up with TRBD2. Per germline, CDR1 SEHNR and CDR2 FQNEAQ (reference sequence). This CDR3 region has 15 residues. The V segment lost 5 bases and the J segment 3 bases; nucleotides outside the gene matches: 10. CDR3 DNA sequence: TGTGCCAGCAGCCCCCCGGGGGGATTCATCTACGAGCAGTACTTC. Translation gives CASSPPGGFIYEQYF.

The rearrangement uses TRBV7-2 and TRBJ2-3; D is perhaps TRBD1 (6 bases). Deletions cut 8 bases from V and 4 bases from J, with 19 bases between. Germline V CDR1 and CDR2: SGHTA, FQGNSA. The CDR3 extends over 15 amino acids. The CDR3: CASGPDRLLADTQYF. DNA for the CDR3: TGTGCCAGCGGCCCGGACAGATTACTCGCAGATACGCAGTATTTT.

CDR3 amino acids: CASSLTGGFPYF. In DNA form, the CDR3 reads TGTGCCAGCAGCTTGACAGGGGGGTTTCCGTACTTC. The chain carries TRBV5-6 and TRBJ2-5; 8 bases match TRBD1. The J segment lost 13 bases and the V segment lost 1 base, leaving 6 bases of the junction unmatched. CDR1 and CDR2 (germline): SGHDT, YYEEEE. This CDR3 is 12 amino acids long.

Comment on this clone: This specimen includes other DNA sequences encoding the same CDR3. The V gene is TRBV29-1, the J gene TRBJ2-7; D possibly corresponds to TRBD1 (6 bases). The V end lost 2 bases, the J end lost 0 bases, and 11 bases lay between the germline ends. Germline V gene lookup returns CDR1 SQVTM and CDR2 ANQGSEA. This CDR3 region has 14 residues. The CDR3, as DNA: TGCAGCGTTGAACGGCAGGGGAGCTCCTACGAGCAGTACTTC. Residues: CSVERQGSSYEQYF.

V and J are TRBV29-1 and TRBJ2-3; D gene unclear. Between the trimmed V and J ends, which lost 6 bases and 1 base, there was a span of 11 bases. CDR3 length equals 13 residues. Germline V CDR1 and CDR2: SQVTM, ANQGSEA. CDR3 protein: CSVPSRGTDTQYF. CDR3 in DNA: TGCAGCGTCCCGTCCCGGGGCACAGATACGCAGTATTTT.

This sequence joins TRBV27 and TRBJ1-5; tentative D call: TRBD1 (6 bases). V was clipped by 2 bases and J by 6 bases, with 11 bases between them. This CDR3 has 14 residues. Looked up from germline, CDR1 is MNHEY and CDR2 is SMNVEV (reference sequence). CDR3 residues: CASSLGGAGQPQHF. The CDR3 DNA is TGTGCCAGCAGTTTAGGGGGGGCTGGTCAGCCCCAGCATTTT.

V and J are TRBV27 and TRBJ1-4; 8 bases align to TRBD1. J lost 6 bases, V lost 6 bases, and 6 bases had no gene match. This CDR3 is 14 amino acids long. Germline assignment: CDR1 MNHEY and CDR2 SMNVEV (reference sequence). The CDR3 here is CASSRQGRDEKLFF. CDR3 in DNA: TGTGCCAGCAGCAGACAGGGGCGGGATGAAAAACTGTTTTTT.

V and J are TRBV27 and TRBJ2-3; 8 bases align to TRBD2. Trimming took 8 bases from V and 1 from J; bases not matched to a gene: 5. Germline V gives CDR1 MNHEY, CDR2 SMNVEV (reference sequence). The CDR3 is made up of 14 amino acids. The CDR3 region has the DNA TGTGCCAGCGGCGGGACTAGGGGCACAGATACGCAGTATTTT. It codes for CASGGTRGTDTQYF.

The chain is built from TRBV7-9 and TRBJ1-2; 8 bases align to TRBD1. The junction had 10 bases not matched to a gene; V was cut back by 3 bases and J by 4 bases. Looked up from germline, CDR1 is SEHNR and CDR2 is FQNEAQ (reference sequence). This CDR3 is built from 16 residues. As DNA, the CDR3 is TGTGCCAGCAGCTTGGCGGGTGCGGGACAGGTCTATGGCTACACCTTC. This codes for CASSLAGAGQVYGYTF.

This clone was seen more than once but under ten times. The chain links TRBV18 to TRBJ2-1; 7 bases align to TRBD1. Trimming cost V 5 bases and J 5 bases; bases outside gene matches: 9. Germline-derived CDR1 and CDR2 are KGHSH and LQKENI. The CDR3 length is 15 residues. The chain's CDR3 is CASSTREGAHNEQFF. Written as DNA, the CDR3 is TGTGCCAGCTCAACCCGAGAGGGGGCCCACAATGAGCAGTTCTTC.

The CDR3 coding sequence is TGTGCCAGCAGCTTAGACGGGTATAGCAATCAGCCCCAGCATTTT. The encoded protein is CASSLDGYSNQPQHF. The chain combines TRBV28 with TRBJ1-5; D not resolved. Trimming pared 6 bases from V and 0 bases from J, leaving 12 bases between. Germline assignment: CDR1 MDHEN and CDR2 SYDVKM. This CDR3 is 15 amino acids long. The full variable domain, in which reference TRBV28 and TRBJ1-5 provide the parts outside the CDR3, is DVKVTQSSRYLVKRTGEKVFLECVQDMDHENMFWYRQDPGLGLRLIYFSYDVKMKEKGDIPEGYSVSREKKERFSLILESASTNQTSMYLCASSLDGYSNQPQHFGDGTRLSIL.

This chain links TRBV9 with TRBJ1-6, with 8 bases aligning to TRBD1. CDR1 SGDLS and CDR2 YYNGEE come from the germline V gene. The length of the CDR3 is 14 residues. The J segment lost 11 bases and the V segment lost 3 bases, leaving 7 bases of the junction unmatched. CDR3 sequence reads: CASSAKVQGAPLHF. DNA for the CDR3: TGTGCCAGCAGCGCAAAGGTACAGGGGGCACCCCTCCACTTT.

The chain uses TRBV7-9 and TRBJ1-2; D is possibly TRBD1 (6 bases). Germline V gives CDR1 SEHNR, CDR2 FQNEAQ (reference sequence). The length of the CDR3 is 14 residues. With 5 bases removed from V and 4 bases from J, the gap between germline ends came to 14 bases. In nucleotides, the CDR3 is TGTGCCAGCAGCGATCAGGGGAGGGTCTATGGCTACACCTTC. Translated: CASSDQGRVYGYTF.

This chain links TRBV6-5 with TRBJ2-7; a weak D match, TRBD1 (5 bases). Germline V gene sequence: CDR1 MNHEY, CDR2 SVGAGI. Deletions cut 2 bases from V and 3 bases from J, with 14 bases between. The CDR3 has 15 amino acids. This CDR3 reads CASSYGRDALYEQYF. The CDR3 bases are TGTGCCAGCAGTTACGGCAGGGATGCTCTCTACGAGCAGTACTTC.